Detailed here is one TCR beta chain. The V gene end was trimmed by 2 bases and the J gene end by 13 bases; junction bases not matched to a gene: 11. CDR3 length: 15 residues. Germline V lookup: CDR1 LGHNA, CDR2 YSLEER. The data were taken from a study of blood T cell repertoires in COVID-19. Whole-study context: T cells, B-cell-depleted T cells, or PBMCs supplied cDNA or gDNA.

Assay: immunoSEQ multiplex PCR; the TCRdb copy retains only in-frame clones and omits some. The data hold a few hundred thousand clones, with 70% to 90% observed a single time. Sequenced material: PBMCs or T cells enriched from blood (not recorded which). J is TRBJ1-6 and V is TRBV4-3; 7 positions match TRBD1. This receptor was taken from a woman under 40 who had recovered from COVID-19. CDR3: CASSQLPGQTTPLHF. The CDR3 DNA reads TGCGCCAGCAGCCAACTTCCGGGACAGACGACGCCCCTCCACTTT.